Shown below are 28 T cell receptor beta chains from a single sample sequenced in a study of technical replicates of blood from a handful of donors. Sequencing used immunoSEQ multiplex PCR; TCRdb keeps in-frame clones, though not all of them. The sample contains some 94,000 clones, about 96% of which appear only once. The sample consisted of T cells isolated from PBMCs. All receptors derive from a human donor in good health.

The chain uses TRBV28 and TRBJ2-7, with a possible D match to TRBD2 (5 bases). Germline CDR1 reads MDHEN; CDR2 reads SYDVKM. The CDR3 is made up of 14 amino acids. The ends were cut back, 3 bases at V and 4 bases at J, with 13 bases in the middle. CDR3 DNA: TGTGCCAGCAGTTTCCGGGGTATAGGATACGAGCAGTACTTC. Protein: CASSFRGIGYEQYF.

V is TRBV27 and J is TRBJ2-7, with TRBD1 identical over 10 bases. The germline CDR1 and CDR2 sequences are MNHEY and SMNVEV (reference sequence). The CDR3 sequence is 14 residues long. Trimming at V came to 6 bases and at J to 5 bases, leaving 7 bases not matched to a gene. The CDR3 DNA follows: TGTGCCAGCAGGCAAGCCGGGACAGGGGACGAGCAGTACTTC. Its protein is CASRQAGTGDEQYF.

This clone has more than one count but fewer than ten. The CDR3 reads CASSDDRLEAFF. The CDR3 region has the DNA TGTGCCAGCAGCGATGACCGACTCGAAGCTTTCTTT. The chain couples TRBV5-4 to TRBJ1-1; no clear D. Trimming removed 4 bases at V and 8 bases at J, with 12 bases between. Looked up from germline, CDR1 is SGHNT and CDR2 is YYREEE (reference sequence). The length of the CDR3 is 12 residues.

The chain links TRBV4-3 to TRBJ1-2; 9 positions agree with TRBD1. The V gene's germline CDR1 is LGHNA and CDR2 YSLEER. There are 17 residues in the CDR3. V trimming: 1 base; J trimming: 7 bases; junction bases outside the gene matches: 13. The CDR3 DNA reads as TGCGCCAGCAGCCAAGTCGCCGGGACAGGGATTACTGGTGGCTACACCTTC. Translation: CASSQVAGTGITGGYTF.

The V gene is TRBV19, the J gene TRBJ2-3; TRBD1 agrees at 7 bases. The V gene's germline CDR1 is LNHDA and CDR2 SQIVND (reference sequence). Trimming took 6 bases from V and 2 from J; bases not matched to a gene: 11. The CDR3 contains 16 residues. The CDR3 protein is CASSLRDSSYTDTQYF. CDR3 sequence (DNA): TGTGCCAGTAGCCTCCGGGACAGTTCGTACACAGATACGCAGTATTTT.

This clone was seen just once. This chain connects TRBV19 to TRBJ2-7; the D gene is possibly TRBD2 (5 bases). Germline values: CDR1 LNHDA, CDR2 SQIVND (reference sequence). V was cut by 5 bases and J by 2 bases, with 13 bases left in between. The CDR3 is 14 residues long. The CDR3 loop is CASSDEGKTYEQYF. In nucleotides, the CDR3 is TGTGCCAGTAGTGATGAGGGTAAGACCTACGAGCAGTACTTC.

This chain links TRBV4-2 with TRBJ2-5, with 8 bases matching TRBD2. The CDR3 is made up of 16 amino acids. Germline trimming cut 0 bases from V and 5 bases from J; bases unmatched to any gene: 8. CDR1 is LGHNA and CDR2 is YNFKEQ in the germline V gene. The CDR3 sequence is CASSQDTGRDRETQYF. The CDR3 coding sequence is TGTGCCAGCAGCCAAGATACCGGGAGGGATCGGGAGACCCAGTACTTC.

The chain has TRBV15 and TRBJ2-5; 12 bases agree with TRBD2. The CDR3 has 19 amino acids. The trim removed 5 bases at V and 0 bases at J, leaving 13 bases unmatched. Germline values: CDR1 LNHNV, CDR2 YYDKDF (reference sequence). The CDR3 reads CATSRQTSGRGLYQETQYF. The CDR3 nucleotides read TGTGCCACCAGCCGCCAGACTAGCGGGAGAGGTTTGTACCAAGAGACCCAGTACTTC. The variable domain in full, with the rest retrieved from reference TRBV15 and TRBJ2-5, is DAMVIQNPRYQVTQFGKPVTLSCSQTLNHNVMYWYQQKSSQAPKLLFHYYDKDFNNEADTPDNFQSRRPNTSFCFLDIRSPGLGDTAMYLCATSRQTSGRGLYQETQYFGPGTRLLVL.

The rearrangement links TRBV7-2 to TRBJ1-1, with D unresolved. V lost 7 bases, J lost 0 bases, and 18 bases lay in between. The CDR3 covers 16 residues. Germline CDR1 is SGHTA and CDR2 is FQGNSA. This CDR3 reads CASTTRSGRMNTEAFF. CDR3 nucleotide sequence: TGTGCCAGCACTACCCGGTCAGGCCGCATGAACACTGAAGCTTTCTTT.

This chain links TRBV19 with TRBJ2-7; 7 bases match TRBD1. Germline V gene sequence: CDR1 LNHDA, CDR2 SQIVND (reference sequence). Germline trimming cut 1 base from V and 2 bases from J; bases unmatched to any gene: 2. The CDR3 is 14 residues long. The DNA for the CDR3 is TGTGCCAGTAGTATAGCAGGGGGTCCCTACGAGCAGTACTTC. Protein product: CASSIAGGPYEQYF.

V usage is TRBV11-3 and J usage is TRBJ2-7, with 7 bases lining up with TRBD1. The CDR3 length is 15 residues. J gave up 3 bases and V 4 bases, and 9 bases lay outside the gene matches. Looked up from germline, CDR1 is SGHNT and CDR2 is YENEEA. CDR3 in amino acids: CASSYRTGNIYEQYF. The DNA for the CDR3 is TGTGCCAGCAGCTACCGGACAGGTAATATCTACGAGCAGTACTTC. Looking up the rest from reference TRBV11-3 and TRBJ2-7 gives the full variable domain: EAGVVQSPRYKIIEKKQPVAFWCNPISGHNTLYWYLQNLGQGPELLIRYENEEAVDDSQLPKDRFSAERLKGVDSTLKIQPAELGDSAVYLCASSYRTGNIYEQYFGPGTRLTVT.

The chain is built from TRBV15 and TRBJ1-2, with TRBD1 as a possible D gene (5 bases). Trimming stripped 0 bases from V and 4 bases from J, with 15 bases between. The CDR3 length is 16 residues. Germline CDR1 LNHNV, CDR2 YYDKDF (reference sequence). CDR3 region: CATSRDSRQNIYGYTF. The DNA of the CDR3 is TGTGCCACCAGCAGAGATTCGAGACAGAACATCTATGGCTACACCTTC.

This clone was picked up one time. The chain is built from TRBV19 and TRBJ2-7, with D possibly being TRBD2 (6 bases). With 4 bases removed from V and 1 base from J, the gap between germline ends came to 17 bases. CDR1 LNHDA and CDR2 SQIVND come from the germline V gene (reference sequence). This CDR3 contains 16 residues. The CDR3, as DNA: TGTGCCAGTAGTAAAAGACTAGGCGGGCCATCCTACGAGCAGTACTTC. Protein: CASSKRLGGPSYEQYF.

The rearrangement joins TRBV5-1 to TRBJ1-2; D is uncertain. Trimming shortened V by 1 base and J by 2 bases, and 6 bases separated the two germline ends. Germline V gene data show CDR1 as SGHRS and CDR2 as YFSETQ. The CDR3 runs to 13 residues. DNA of the CDR3: TGCGCCAGCAGCTTGACTGAGAACTATGGCTACACCTTC. It is translated as CASSLTENYGYTF. Full variable domain (rest looked up from reference TRBV5-1 and TRBJ1-2): KAGVTQTPRYLIKTRGQQVTLSCSPISGHRSVSWYQQTPGQGLQFLFEYFSETQRNKGNFPGRFSGRQFSNSRSEMNVSTLELGDSALYLCASSLTENYGYTFGSGTRLTVV.

The chain employs TRBV4-1 and TRBJ1-1, with a weak D call TRBD1 (5 bases). V gave up 2 bases and J gave up 5 bases, with 15 bases separating them. Germline assignment: CDR1 MGHRA and CDR2 YSYEKL. The CDR3 consists of 15 residues. Written as DNA, the CDR3 is TGCGCCAGCAGCCAACTTGTTCAGGGAGGAACTGAAGCTTTCTTT. Translated, it gives CASSQLVQGGTEAFF.

The chain employs TRBV5-1 and TRBJ2-7, with D perhaps TRBD2 (8 bases). Germline-derived CDR1 and CDR2 are SGHRS and YFSETQ. The germline V and J ends were trimmed by 2 bases and 4 bases, with 13 bases remaining between them. CDR3 size: 14 residues. The CDR3 DNA follows: TGCGCCAGCAGCTTACAGGGGACTAGTTACGAGCAGTACTTC. Translated, it gives CASSLQGTSYEQYF.

This chain links TRBV28 with TRBJ1-2; D unclear. The germline V gene has CDR1 MDHEN and CDR2 SYDVKM. V gave up 7 bases and J gave up 2 bases, with 5 bases separating them. This CDR3 is built from 11 residues. The CDR3 is CASKLNYGYTF. For the CDR3, the DNA is TGTGCCAGCAAACTGAACTATGGCTACACCTTC.

The rearrangement uses TRBV7-2 and TRBJ2-7, with 10 bases fitting TRBD2. The CDR3 is 16 residues long. Trimming took 2 bases from V and 0 from J; bases not matched to a gene: 4. From germline, CDR1 is SGHTA and CDR2 FQGNSA. In nucleotides, the CDR3 is TGTGCCAGCAGCTTAAGAGCGGGAGGGAGCTCCTACGAGCAGTACTTC. Its protein is CASSLRAGGSSYEQYF.

In DNA form, the CDR3 reads TGTGCCAGCAGCTTAGATCATACTAGCTCACAGTACTTC. Its protein product is CASSLDHTSSQYF. This chain joins TRBV11-3 and TRBJ2-7; D is possibly TRBD2 (6 bases). The germline gives CDR1 SGHNT, CDR2 YENEEA. CDR3 size: 13 residues. Trimming took 0 bases from V and 10 from J, leaving 13 bases between them.

As DNA, the CDR3 is TGTGCCAGCAGCGATACTAGAGGGTGGGGGGTCACAGATACGCAGTATTTT. Its protein product is CASSDTRGWGVTDTQYF. The V and J genes are TRBV9 and TRBJ2-3, with D perhaps TRBD2 (6 bases). From germline, CDR1 is SGDLS and CDR2 YYNGEE. V shed 3 bases and J shed 2 bases, with 19 bases lying between them. CDR3 length: 17 residues.

The chain carries TRBV6-5 and TRBJ2-1; 9 bases match TRBD2. The CDR3 totals 14 residues. Germline V CDR1 and CDR2: MNHEY, SVGAGI. J gave up 8 bases and V 2 bases, and 4 bases lay outside the gene matches. The CDR3 coding sequence is TGTGCCAGCAGTTACCTTAGCGGGAGTGATGAGCAGTTCTTC. Translated: CASSYLSGSDEQFF.

This chain joins TRBV14 and TRBJ1-1, with unresolved D. With 4 bases removed from V and 4 bases from J, the gap between germline ends came to 7 bases. The germline gives CDR1 SGHDN, CDR2 FVKESK. The CDR3 runs 12 residues. CDR3 protein: CASSPGFTEAFF. The CDR3 DNA follows: TGTGCCAGCAGCCCCGGTTTCACTGAAGCTTTCTTT. The complete variable domain, with remaining parts taken from reference TRBV14 and TRBJ1-1, reads EAGVTQFPSHSVIEKGQTVTLRCDPISGHDNLYWYRRVMGKEIKFLLHFVKESKQDESGMPNNRFLAERTGGTYSTLKVQPAELEDSGVYFCASSPGFTEAFFGQGTRLTVV.

The count of this clone is one. The chain combines TRBV6-5 with TRBJ1-2; D is ambiguous. The CDR3 sequence is 13 residues long. Germline CDR1 and CDR2: MNHEY and SVGAGI. Trimming removed 6 bases from V and 4 bases from J, with 12 bases in between. The CDR3 bases are TGTGCCAGCAGGTTGGGAGAGATCTATGGCTACACCTTC. Translation gives CASRLGEIYGYTF.

The gene calls are TRBV9 and TRBJ1-1; tentative D call: TRBD1 (5 bases). Trimming removed 0 bases at V and 8 bases at J, with 14 bases between. The CDR3 is 14 residues long. In germline, CDR1 is SGDLS, CDR2 YYNGEE. CDR3 residues: CASSVGQGAVEAFF. The CDR3 DNA sequence: TGTGCCAGCAGCGTAGGTCAAGGGGCGGTGGAAGCTTTCTTT.

The V gene is TRBV30, the J gene TRBJ2-1; 8 bases fit TRBD2. The CDR3 loop spans 15 amino acids. The V gene's germline CDR1 is GTSNPN and CDR2 SVGIG (reference sequence). The V gene end was trimmed by 0 bases and the J gene end by 8 bases; junction bases not matched to a gene: 9. The CDR3 is CAWSVLDGRAYEQFF. CDR3 DNA: TGTGCCTGGAGTGTACTGGACGGGAGGGCCTATGAGCAGTTCTTC.

The V and J genes are TRBV10-3 and TRBJ2-1; TRBD2 matches at 9 bases. Germline lookup yields CDR1 ENHRY and CDR2 SYGVKD. J gave up 6 bases and V 8 bases, and 2 bases lay outside the gene matches. The CDR3 covers 12 residues. The CDR3 DNA follows: TGTGCCATCTTGGGACTAGCCAATGAGCAGTTCTTC. Its protein is CAILGLANEQFF.

The chain couples TRBV7-2 to TRBJ2-5, with TRBD1 matching 11 bases. The junction had 7 bases not matched to a gene; V was cut back by 2 bases and J by 5 bases. CDR3 length: 16 amino acids. Germline values: CDR1 SGHTA, CDR2 FQGNSA. CDR3 amino acids: CASSLIRDRGYETQYF. The DNA of the CDR3 is TGTGCCAGCAGCTTAATTCGGGACAGGGGGTATGAGACCCAGTACTTC.

The chain uses TRBV5-1 and TRBJ2-7; 7 bases fit TRBD2. This CDR3 has 15 residues. V trimming: 4 bases; J trimming: 1 base; junction bases outside the gene matches: 8. CDR1 and CDR2 from the germline V gene are SGHRS and YFSETQ. The CDR3 DNA is TGCGCCAGCAGCGGGGGGGACGGTACTTCCTACGAGCAGTACTTC. This translates into CASSGGDGTSYEQYF.